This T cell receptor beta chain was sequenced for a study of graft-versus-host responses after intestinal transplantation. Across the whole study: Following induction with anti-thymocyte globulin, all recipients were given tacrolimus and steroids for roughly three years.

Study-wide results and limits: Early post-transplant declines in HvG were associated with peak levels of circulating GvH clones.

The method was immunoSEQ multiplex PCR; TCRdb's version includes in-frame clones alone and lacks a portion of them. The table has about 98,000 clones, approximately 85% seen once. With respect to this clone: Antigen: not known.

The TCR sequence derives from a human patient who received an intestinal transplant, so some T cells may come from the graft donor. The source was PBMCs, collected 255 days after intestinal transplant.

The CDR3 sequence is CASSPQDRLYNEQFF. CDR3 DNA: TGTGCCAGCAGCCCCCAGGACAGGCTCTACAATGAGCAGTTCTTC. This chain links TRBV7-3 with TRBJ2-1; 7 bases fit TRBD1. The junction had 7 bases not matched to a gene; V was cut back by 5 bases and J by 3 bases. The germline gives CDR1 SGHTA, CDR2 FQGTGA. The CDR3 totals 15 residues.